Presented here are 10 T cell receptor beta chains from one specimen sequenced in a study of technical replicates of blood from a few donors. Profiled with immunoSEQ multiplex PCR; TCRdb holds only in-frame clones, not every one. The sample holds about 62,000 clones, roughly 89% seen once. The sample taken for sequencing was PBMCs. The receptors originated from a human donor in good health. Some clones in this sample may be carry-over from other donors' samples.

The chain carries TRBV5-1 and TRBJ2-7; D might be TRBD1 (6 bases). Germline-derived CDR1 and CDR2 are SGHRS and YFSETQ. This CDR3 has 13 amino acids. V gave up 4 bases and J gave up 2 bases, with 10 bases separating them. In DNA, the CDR3 is TGCGCCAGCAGCGTGGACAGAGCCTACGAGCAGTACTTC. Residues: CASSVDRAYEQYF.

The J gene is TRBJ2-1, the V gene TRBV15; 8 nucleotides match TRBD1. The CDR3 length is 18 residues. Germline V lookup: CDR1 LNHNV, CDR2 YYDKDF (reference sequence). The J segment lost 3 bases and the V segment lost 3 bases, leaving 13 bases of the junction unmatched. This chain's CDR3 is CATSSHQGAARFYNEQFF. The CDR3 DNA follows: TGTGCCACCAGCAGTCATCAGGGGGCCGCCCGTTTCTACAATGAGCAGTTCTTC. Full variable domain (remainder filled in from reference TRBV15 and TRBJ2-1): DAMVIQNPRYQVTQFGKPVTLSCSQTLNHNVMYWYQQKSSQAPKLLFHYYDKDFNNEADTPDNFQSRRPNTSFCFLDIRSPGLGDTAMYLCATSSHQGAARFYNEQFFGPGTRLTVL.

The rearrangement links TRBV2 to TRBJ2-7, with 7 bases fitting TRBD2. CDR1 and CDR2 (germline): SNHLY, FYNNEI. The V and J ends lost 1 base and 4 bases, in that order; junction bases with no gene match: 7. The CDR3 has 15 amino acids. CDR3 DNA: TGTGCCAGCAGTGAAGGGGGACGGGGGGTGTACGAGCAGTACTTC. Translating it yields CASSEGGRGVYEQYF. Based on the CDR3 plus reference TRBV2 and TRBJ2-7, the full variable domain is EPEVTQTPSHQVTQMGQEVILRCVPISNHLYFYWYRQILGQKVEFLVSFYNNEISEKSEIFDDQFSVERPDGSNFTLKIRSTKLEDSAMYFCASSEGGRGVYEQYFGPGTRLTVT.

The chain carries TRBV27 and TRBJ2-7; weak D call: TRBD1 (6 bases). The germline CDR1 and CDR2 sequences are MNHEY and SMNVEV (reference sequence). The CDR3 sequence is 16 residues long. The V end was cut by 5 bases, the J end by 1 base, with 18 bases between. The CDR3 loop is CASSPADRTLSYEQYF. As DNA, the CDR3 is TGTGCCAGCAGTCCTGCGGACAGAACGCTATCCTACGAGCAGTACTTC.

The chain couples TRBV15 to TRBJ1-2; D unresolved. Germline CDR1 and CDR2: LNHNV and YYDKDF (reference sequence). Deletions cut 5 bases from V and 5 bases from J, with 12 bases between. The CDR3 totals 13 residues. The CDR3 region is CATSPGGLYGYTF. CDR3 coding DNA: TGTGCCACCAGCCCTGGAGGGTTGTATGGCTACACCTTC.

The genes are TRBV4-1 and TRBJ2-1; D is possibly TRBD1 (6 bases). Germline values: CDR1 MGHRA, CDR2 YSYEKL. V was pared by 1 base and J by 2 bases, with 12 bases between. The CDR3 has 16 residues. CDR3 DNA sequence: TGCGCCAGCAGCCAAGCCGGGACATCGACCTACAATGAGCAGTTCTTC. This sequence encodes CASSQAGTSTYNEQFF.

V is TRBV11-2 and J is TRBJ2-2; a possible D gene is TRBD2 (5 bases). The CDR3 contains 17 residues. CDR1 and CDR2 (germline): SGHAT, FQNNGV. Trimming cost V 1 base and J 5 bases, with 17 bases left between them. The CDR3 nucleotides are TGTGCCAGCAGCTTAGTCGGGGTAGAACGGCGGACCGGGGAGCTGTTTTTT. It codes for CASSLVGVERRTGELFF. The whole variable domain, filled in from reference TRBV11-2 and TRBJ2-2, reads EAGVAQSPRYKIIEKRQSVAFWCNPISGHATLYWYQQILGQGPKLLIQFQNNGVVDDSQLPKDRFSAERLKGVDSTLKIQPAKLEDSAVYLCASSLVGVERRTGELFFGEGSRLTVL.

The chain has TRBV2 and TRBJ2-6, with D unclear. The CDR3 sequence is 15 residues long. V lost 3 bases and J 2 bases, leaving 8 bases between the germline ends. Germline V gives CDR1 SNHLY, CDR2 FYNNEI. This chain's CDR3 is CASSDVTAGANVLTF. The CDR3 nucleotides read TGTGCCAGCAGTGATGTTACAGCTGGGGCCAACGTCCTGACTTTC.

The J gene is TRBJ2-7, the V gene TRBV2; maybe TRBD2 (6 bases). V lost 2 bases and J 6 bases, leaving 14 bases between the germline ends. CDR3 size: 14 residues. Germline V gene lookup returns CDR1 SNHLY and CDR2 FYNNEI. The CDR3 reads CASSEYRTNLEQYF. The CDR3 region has the DNA TGTGCCAGCAGTGAATATAGGACTAACCTCGAGCAGTACTTC.

This chain links TRBV7-9 with TRBJ2-7; no firm D call. This CDR3 is 11 amino acids long. V was pared by 4 bases and J by 4 bases, with 5 bases between. Germline values: CDR1 SEHNR, CDR2 FQNEAQ (reference sequence). This chain's CDR3 is CASSSQYEQYF. CDR3 DNA sequence: TGTGCCAGCAGCTCCCAATACGAGCAGTACTTC.